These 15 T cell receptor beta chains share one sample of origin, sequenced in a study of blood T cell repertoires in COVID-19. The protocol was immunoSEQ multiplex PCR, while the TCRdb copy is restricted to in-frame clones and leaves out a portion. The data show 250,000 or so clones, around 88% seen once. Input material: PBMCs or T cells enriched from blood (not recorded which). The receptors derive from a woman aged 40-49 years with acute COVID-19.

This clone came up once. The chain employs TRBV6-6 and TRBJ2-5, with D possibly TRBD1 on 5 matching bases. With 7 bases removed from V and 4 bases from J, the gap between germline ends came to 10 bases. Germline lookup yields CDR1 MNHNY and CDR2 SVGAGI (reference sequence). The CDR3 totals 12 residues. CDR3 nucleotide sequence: TGTGCCAGCAAGGGGTCAGTAGAGACCCAGTACTTC. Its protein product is CASKGSVETQYF.

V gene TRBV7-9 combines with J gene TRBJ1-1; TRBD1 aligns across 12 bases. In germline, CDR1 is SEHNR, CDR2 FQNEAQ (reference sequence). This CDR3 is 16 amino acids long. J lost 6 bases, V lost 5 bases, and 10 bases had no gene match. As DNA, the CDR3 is TGTGCCAGCAGCATAGACGGGACAGGGGGCGCGGCTGAAGCTTTCTTT. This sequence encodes CASSIDGTGGAAEAFF.

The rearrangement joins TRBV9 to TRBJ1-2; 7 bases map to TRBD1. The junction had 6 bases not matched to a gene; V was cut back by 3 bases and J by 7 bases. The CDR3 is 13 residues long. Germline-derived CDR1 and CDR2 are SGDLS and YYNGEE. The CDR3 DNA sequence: TGTGCCAGCAGCGGAGACAGGGTACCTGGCTACACCTTC. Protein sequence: CASSGDRVPGYTF.

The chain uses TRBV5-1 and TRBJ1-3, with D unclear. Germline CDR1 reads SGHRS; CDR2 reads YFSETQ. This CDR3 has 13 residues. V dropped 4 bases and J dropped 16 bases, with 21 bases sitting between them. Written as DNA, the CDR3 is TGCGCCAGCAGCCCCGCTGGGCCGGGGAGTATGTATTTT. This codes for CASSPAGPGSMYF.

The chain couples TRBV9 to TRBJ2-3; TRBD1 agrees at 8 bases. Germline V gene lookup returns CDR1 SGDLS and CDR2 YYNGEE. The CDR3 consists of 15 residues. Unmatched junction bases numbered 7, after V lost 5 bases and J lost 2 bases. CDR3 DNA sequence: TGTGCCAGCAGTGCTCCAGGGGGCTCCACAGATACGCAGTATTTT. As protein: CASSAPGGSTDTQYF.

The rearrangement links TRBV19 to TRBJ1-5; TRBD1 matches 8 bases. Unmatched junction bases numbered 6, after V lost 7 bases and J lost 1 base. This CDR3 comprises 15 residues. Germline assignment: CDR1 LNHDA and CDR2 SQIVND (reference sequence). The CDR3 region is CASKPDRVSNQPQHF. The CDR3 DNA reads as TGTGCCAGTAAGCCGGACAGGGTAAGCAATCAGCCCCAGCATTTT.

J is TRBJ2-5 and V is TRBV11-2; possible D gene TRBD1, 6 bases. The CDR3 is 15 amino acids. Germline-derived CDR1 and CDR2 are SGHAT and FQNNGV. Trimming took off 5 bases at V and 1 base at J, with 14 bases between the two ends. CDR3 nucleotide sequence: TGTGCCAGCAGCCTCCGGCAGGGGATCCAAGAGACCCAGTACTTC. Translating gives CASSLRQGIQETQYF.

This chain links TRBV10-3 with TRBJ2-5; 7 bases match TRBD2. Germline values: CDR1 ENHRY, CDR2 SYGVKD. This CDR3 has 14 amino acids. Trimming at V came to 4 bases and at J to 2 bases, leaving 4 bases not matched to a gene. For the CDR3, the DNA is TGTGCCATCAGTGGATGGGAGGGGCAAGAGACCCAGTACTTC. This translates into CAISGWEGQETQYF.

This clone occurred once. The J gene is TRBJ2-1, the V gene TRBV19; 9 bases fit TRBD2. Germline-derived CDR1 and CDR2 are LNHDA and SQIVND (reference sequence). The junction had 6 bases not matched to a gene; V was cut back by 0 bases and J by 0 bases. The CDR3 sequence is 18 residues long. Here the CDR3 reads CASSIEGLAGSSYNEQFF. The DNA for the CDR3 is TGTGCCAGTAGTATAGAGGGGCTAGCGGGGTCCTCCTACAATGAGCAGTTCTTC. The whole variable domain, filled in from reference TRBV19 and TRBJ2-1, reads DGGITQSPKYLFRKEGQNVTLSCEQNLNHDAMYWYRQDPGQGLRLIYYSQIVNDFQKGDIAEGYSVSREKKESFPLTVTSAQKNPTAFYLCASSIEGLAGSSYNEQFFGPGTRLTVL.

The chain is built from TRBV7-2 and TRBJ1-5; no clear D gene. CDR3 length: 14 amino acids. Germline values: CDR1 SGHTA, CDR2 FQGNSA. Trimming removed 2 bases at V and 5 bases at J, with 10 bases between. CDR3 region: CASSLRSGDQPQHF. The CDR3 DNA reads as TGTGCCAGCAGCTTAAGGAGCGGGGATCAGCCCCAGCATTTT. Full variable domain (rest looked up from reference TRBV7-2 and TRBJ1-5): GAGVSQSPSNKVTEKGKDVELRCDPISGHTALYWYRQSLGQGLEFLIYFQGNSAPDKSGLPSDRFSAERTGGSVSTLTIQRTQQEDSAVYLCASSLRSGDQPQHFGDGTRLSIL.

Here the CDR3 reads CASSLTVIGNQPQHF. CDR3 in DNA: TGTGCCAGCAGTTTAACAGTAATTGGAAATCAGCCCCAGCATTTT. This chain links TRBV28 with TRBJ1-5; D remains ambiguous. CDR1 is MDHEN and CDR2 is SYDVKM in the germline V gene. V lost 2 bases to trimming and J lost 4 bases, with 12 bases between them. The CDR3 totals 15 residues.

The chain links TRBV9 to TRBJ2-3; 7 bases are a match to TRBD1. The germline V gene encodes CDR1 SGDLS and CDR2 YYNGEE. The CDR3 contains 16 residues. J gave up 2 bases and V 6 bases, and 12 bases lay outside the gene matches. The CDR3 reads CASISPTGCVTDTQYF. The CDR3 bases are TGTGCCAGCATCTCTCCGACAGGGTGCGTCACAGATACGCAGTATTTT.

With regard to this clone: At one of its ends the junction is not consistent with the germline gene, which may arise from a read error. DNA of the CDR3: TGTGCTAGCAGCCAAAAGACAGGGGGTTTCACCGGGGAGCTGTTTTTT. Its translation: CASSQKTGGFTGELFF. The chain has TRBV7-7 and TRBJ2-2; TRBD1 aligns across 9 bases. Germline CDR1 and CDR2: SSHAT and FNYEAQ (reference sequence). The CDR3 is 16 residues long.

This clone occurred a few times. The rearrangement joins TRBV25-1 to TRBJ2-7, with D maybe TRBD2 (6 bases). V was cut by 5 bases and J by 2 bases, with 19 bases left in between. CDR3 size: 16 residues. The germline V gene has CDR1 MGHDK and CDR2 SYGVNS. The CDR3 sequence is CASSNQGGATPYEQYF. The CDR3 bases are TGTGCCAGCAGTAACCAAGGAGGGGCCACCCCCTACGAGCAGTACTTC.

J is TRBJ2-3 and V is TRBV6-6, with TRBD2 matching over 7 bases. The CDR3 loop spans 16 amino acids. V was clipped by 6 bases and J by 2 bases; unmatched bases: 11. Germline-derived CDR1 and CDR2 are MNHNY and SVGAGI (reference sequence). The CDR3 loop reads CASSLSRAGPTDTQYF. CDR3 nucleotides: TGTGCCAGCAGCCTCAGTCGAGCGGGACCCACAGATACGCAGTATTTT.